These 22 T cell receptor beta chains originate from one sample sequenced in a study of cytomegalovirus exposure and HLA in healthy donors listed by TCRdb under 2017. Libraries were constructed by the immunoSEQ multiplex PCR assay. For the multiplex PCR, a mixture combining 60 forward primers for TCR Vbeta segments and 13 reverse primers for TCR Jbeta segments was used. Sourced from immuneACCESS, this table was stored by TCRdb with only in-frame sequences that have V and J called. A share of the clones is absent; for the studies checked, an unresolved V gene accounts for under half, and the remainder has no known explanation. This sample gives about 130,000 clones in total; roughly 10% of them show up just once. The ten largest clones add up to roughly 4.2% of the sample. Sequenced sample: PBMCs. The source of these receptors is a woman aged 18-29 years in good health and CMV-seropositive.

The rearrangement links TRBV18 to TRBJ1-2, with D unresolved. The V end was cut by 4 bases, the J end by 1 base, with 10 bases between. Germline values: CDR1 KGHSH, CDR2 LQKENI. The CDR3 loop spans 14 amino acids. The CDR3 bases are TGTGCCAGCTCACTTGGCGGGAATAACTATGGCTACACCTTC. It is translated as CASSLGGNNYGYTF.

This clone was observed a few times. The chain combines TRBV12-5 with TRBJ2-3; 7 bases align to TRBD1. This CDR3 has 14 amino acids. The V segment lost 6 bases and the J segment 2 bases; nucleotides outside the gene matches: 5. Germline V gives CDR1 LGHNT, CDR2 FRNRAP. The CDR3 DNA is TGTGCTAGTGGACCCGGACAGGCCACAGATACGCAGTATTTT. Its protein product is CASGPGQATDTQYF.

The chain has TRBV4-1 and TRBJ2-4, with 7 positions matching TRBD2. CDR3 length equals 17 residues. Trimming removed 0 bases from V and 2 bases from J; junction bases left unmatched: 7. From germline, CDR1 is MGHRA and CDR2 YSYEKL. The CDR3 sequence: CASSQDSGGSSKNIQYF. As DNA, the CDR3 is TGCGCCAGCAGCCAAGATAGTGGCGGGAGTTCCAAAAACATTCAGTACTTC.

The chain is built from TRBV7-3 and TRBJ2-1; 10 bases map to TRBD1. The germline V gene encodes CDR1 SGHTA and CDR2 FQGTGA. CDR3 length equals 13 residues. Trimming at V came to 2 bases and at J to 8 bases, leaving 0 bases not matched to a gene. The CDR3 here is CASSLGTGDEQFF. The CDR3 coding sequence is TGTGCCAGCAGCTTAGGGACAGGGGATGAGCAGTTCTTC.

DNA of the CDR3: TGCGCCAGCAGTGAGGTGGAGCATAACGAGCAGTACTTC. Residues: CASSEVEHNEQYF. V usage is TRBV10-2 and J usage is TRBJ2-7; D unresolved. Looked up from germline, CDR1 is WSHSY and CDR2 is SAAADI. V dropped 2 bases and J dropped 5 bases, with 10 bases sitting between them. The CDR3 totals 13 residues.

In its sample, this clone was seen a few times. The DNA of the CDR3 is TGTGCTAGTGGTTGGAGGGGATCCCAAGAGACCCAGTACTTC. Its protein product is CASGWRGSQETQYF. J is TRBJ2-5 and V is TRBV12-5, with TRBD2 as a possible D gene (6 bases). The CDR3 contains 14 residues. Germline loops: CDR1 LGHNT, CDR2 FRNRAP. V was clipped by 4 bases and J by 1 base, with 10 bases between them.

The V gene is TRBV9, the J gene TRBJ2-1, with D tentatively TRBD2 (5 bases). The V gene lost 7 bases and the J gene lost 8 bases, with 13 bases spanning the gap. There are 12 residues in the CDR3. Germline V lookup: CDR1 SGDLS, CDR2 YYNGEE. In DNA, the CDR3 is TGTGCCAGCGAGGCGGGTGGTGATGAGCAGTTCTTC. Residues: CASEAGGDEQFF.

V gene TRBV11-2 combines with J gene TRBJ2-1; D not resolved. V dropped 4 bases and J dropped 9 bases, with 7 bases sitting between them. Germline assignment: CDR1 SGHAT and CDR2 FQNNGV. There are 11 residues in the CDR3. The CDR3, as DNA: TGTGCCAGCAGCTCCTTCCGTGAGCAGTTCTTC. Translating gives CASSSFREQFF.

This clone was counted between two and nine times. CDR3 nucleotide sequence: TGTGCCAGCAGTGAACATGCGGACGAGCAGTACTTC. Residues: CASSEHADEQYF. This chain uses TRBV25-1 with TRBJ2-7; D is unclear. The ends were cut back, 2 bases at V and 5 bases at J, with 7 bases in the middle. This CDR3 is 12 amino acids long. Germline loops: CDR1 MGHDK, CDR2 SYGVNS.

This clone appeared a single time. The V gene is TRBV28, the J gene TRBJ2-7; 12 bases fit TRBD1. This CDR3 is 17 amino acids long. Germline CDR1 reads MDHEN; CDR2 reads SYDVKM. The J segment lost 6 bases and the V segment lost 6 bases, leaving 15 bases of the junction unmatched. CDR3 coding DNA: TGTGCCAGCAGGAGAAGCCTGGGTGGGACAGGGGGCGCCGAGCAGTACTTC. Amino acid sequence: CASRRSLGGTGGAEQYF.

This clone was seen a handful of times. The chain carries TRBV5-4 and TRBJ2-3; no reliable D call. With 0 bases removed from V and 5 bases from J, the gap between germline ends came to 7 bases. The CDR3 spans 13 residues. Germline V gene sequence: CDR1 SGHNT, CDR2 YYREEE (reference sequence). The CDR3 DNA sequence: TGTGCCAGCAGCTTGGCTTCGGGAGATACGCAGTATTTT. Protein sequence: CASSLASGDTQYF. Combining the CDR3 with reference TRBV5-4 and TRBJ2-3 gives the whole variable domain ETGVTQSPTHLIKTRGQQVTLRCSSQSGHNTVSWYQQALGQGPQFIFQYYREEENGRGNFPPRFSGLQFPNYSSELNVNALELDDSALYLCASSLASGDTQYFGPGTRLTVL.

This clone was recorded a few times. V usage is TRBV2 and J usage is TRBJ2-1; TRBD2 might be the D (5 bases). The CDR3 runs to 16 residues. From germline, CDR1 is SNHLY and CDR2 FYNNEI. Trimming removed 3 bases from V and 9 bases from J, with 21 bases in between. The CDR3 is CASSERSPRSGGEQFF. In DNA, the CDR3 is TGTGCCAGCAGTGAGAGGTCTCCCCGGAGCGGTGGTGAGCAGTTCTTC.

The gene calls are TRBV10-3 and TRBJ1-2; TRBD1 matches at 7 bases. CDR3 length: 17 amino acids. CDR1 and CDR2 (germline): ENHRY, SYGVKD. Trimming cost V 10 bases and J 2 bases; bases outside gene matches: 19. The CDR3 is CATTPIESTGRNYGYTF. CDR3 in DNA: TGTGCCACAACCCCCATCGAATCGACAGGGAGAAACTATGGCTACACCTTC.

This clone came up a few times. The chain recombines TRBV25-1 with TRBJ1-2; 7 bases are a match to TRBD1. Germline V gives CDR1 MGHDK, CDR2 SYGVNS. The CDR3 has 15 residues. The V segment lost 5 bases and the J segment 0 bases; nucleotides outside the gene matches: 6. For the CDR3, the DNA is TGTGCCAGCAGTCCAACAGGGGCCTCTAACTATGGCTACACCTTC. Protein: CASSPTGASNYGYTF.

The chain joins TRBV10-2 to TRBJ1-2, with D unclear. Germline V gene lookup returns CDR1 WSHSY and CDR2 SAAADI. V was cut by 7 bases and J by 2 bases, with 11 bases left in between. The CDR3 is 13 residues long. The DNA for the CDR3 is TGCGCCAGCACTCCGACTGAAAACTATGGCTACACCTTC. It encodes CASTPTENYGYTF.

This clone showed up just a few times. The DNA for the CDR3 is TGTGCCAGCAGCCGAGCCGGACTAGCGGATGAGGAGACCCAGTACTTC. Translation gives CASSRAGLADEETQYF. This chain uses TRBV28 with TRBJ2-5; 10 bases line up with TRBD2. CDR1 is MDHEN and CDR2 is SYDVKM in the germline V gene. The CDR3 is made up of 16 amino acids. Unmatched junction bases numbered 12, after V lost 6 bases and J lost 5 bases.

This chain uses TRBV7-9 with TRBJ1-1; D is unclear. Trimming stripped 5 bases from V and 5 bases from J, with 15 bases between. The germline gives CDR1 SEHNR, CDR2 FQNEAQ (reference sequence). CDR3 length equals 14 residues. The CDR3, as DNA: TGTGCCAGCAGCCCGGCCCTGGGGAGGACTGAAGCTTTCTTT. Translating it yields CASSPALGRTEAFF.

This clone was picked up a small number of times. V gene TRBV7-2 combines with J gene TRBJ1-5, with D hard to call. There are 12 residues in the CDR3. Trimming stripped 5 bases from V and 12 bases from J, with 14 bases between. Germline V lookup: CDR1 SGHTA, CDR2 FQGNSA. CDR3 in amino acids: CASSPFGPYQHF. CDR3 sequence (DNA): TGTGCCAGCAGCCCATTTGGCCCGTACCAGCATTTT.

The CDR3 DNA reads as TGTGCCAGCAGCCTTACCGGGACAGGGGGCCTGAGTGAGCAGTTCTTC. Its translation: CASSLTGTGGLSEQFF. This chain connects TRBV7-9 to TRBJ2-1; 12 nucleotides line up with TRBD1. This CDR3 contains 16 residues. CDR1 and CDR2 (germline): SEHNR, FQNEAQ (reference sequence). V trimming: 5 bases; J trimming: 9 bases; junction bases outside the gene matches: 11. Using reference TRBV7-9 and TRBJ2-1 for the parts outside the CDR3, the full variable domain is DTGVSQNPRHKITKRGQNVTFRCDPISEHNRLYWYRQTLGQGPEFLTYFQNEAQLEKSRLLSDRFSAERPKGSFSTLEIQRTEQGDSAMYLCASSLTGTGGLSEQFFGPGTRLTVL.

This clone has just a few counts. The J gene is TRBJ1-5, the V gene TRBV30; D gene unclear. Trimming cost V 1 base and J 4 bases, with 8 bases left between them. The CDR3 has 13 residues. CDR1 is GTSNPN and CDR2 is SVGIG in the germline V gene (reference sequence). The CDR3 region is CAWSARGNQPQHF. CDR3 sequence (DNA): TGTGCCTGGAGTGCCCGAGGGAATCAGCCCCAGCATTTT.

The V call is TRBV5-4, the J call TRBJ2-5; 10 nucleotides line up with TRBD2. CDR1 is SGHNT and CDR2 is YYREEE in the germline V gene (reference sequence). After removal of 3 bases from V and 3 bases from J, the junction contained 2 bases not matched to a gene. The CDR3 covers 14 residues. CDR3: CASSSLAGEETQYF. The CDR3 DNA follows: TGTGCCAGCAGCTCGCTAGCGGGAGAAGAGACCCAGTACTTC.

Only a few counts were recorded for this clone. The chain couples TRBV10-1 to TRBJ2-1; TRBD2 aligns across 11 bases. CDR3 length: 19 amino acids. The V gene end was trimmed by 0 bases and the J gene end by 4 bases; junction bases not matched to a gene: 11. CDR1 WNHNN and CDR2 SYGVQD come from the germline V gene (reference sequence). CDR3 nucleotides: TGCGCCAGCAGTGAGTCGCCCACTAGCGGGAGATGGGGATACAATGAGCAGTTCTTC. Its translation is CASSESPTSGRWGYNEQFF.